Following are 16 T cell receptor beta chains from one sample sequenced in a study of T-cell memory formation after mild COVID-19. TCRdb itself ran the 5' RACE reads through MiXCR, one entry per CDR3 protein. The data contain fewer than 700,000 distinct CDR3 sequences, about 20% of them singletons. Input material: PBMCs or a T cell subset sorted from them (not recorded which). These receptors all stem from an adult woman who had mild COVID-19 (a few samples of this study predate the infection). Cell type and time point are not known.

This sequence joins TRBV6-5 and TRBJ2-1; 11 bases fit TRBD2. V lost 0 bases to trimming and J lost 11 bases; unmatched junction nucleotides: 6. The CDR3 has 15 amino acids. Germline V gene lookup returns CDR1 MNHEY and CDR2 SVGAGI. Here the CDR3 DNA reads TGTGCCAGCAGTTACTCGACGCTAGCGGGGGGTAAGCAGTTCTTC. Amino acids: CASSYSTLAGGKQFF.

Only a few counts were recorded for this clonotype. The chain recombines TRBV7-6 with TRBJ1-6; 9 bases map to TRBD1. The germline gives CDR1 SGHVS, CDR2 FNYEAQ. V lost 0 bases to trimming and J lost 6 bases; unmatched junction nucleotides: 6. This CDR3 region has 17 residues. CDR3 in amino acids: CASSLALRGQGNSPLHF. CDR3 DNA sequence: TGTGCCAGCAGCTTAGCGCTCAGGGGACAGGGTAATTCACCCCTCCACTTT. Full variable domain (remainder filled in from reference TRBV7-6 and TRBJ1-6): GAGVSQSPRYKVTKRGQDVALRCDPISGHVSLYWYRQALGQGPEFLTYFNYEAQQDKSGLPNDRFSAERPEGSISTLTIQRTEQRDSAMYRCASSLALRGQGNSPLHFGNGTRLTVT.

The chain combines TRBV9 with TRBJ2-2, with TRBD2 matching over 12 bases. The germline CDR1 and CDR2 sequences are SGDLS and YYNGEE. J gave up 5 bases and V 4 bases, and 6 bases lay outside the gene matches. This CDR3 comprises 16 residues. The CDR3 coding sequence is TGTGCCAGCAGCTCCTGGACTAGCGGGGAAACCGGGGAGCTGTTTTTT. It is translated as CASSSWTSGETGELFF.

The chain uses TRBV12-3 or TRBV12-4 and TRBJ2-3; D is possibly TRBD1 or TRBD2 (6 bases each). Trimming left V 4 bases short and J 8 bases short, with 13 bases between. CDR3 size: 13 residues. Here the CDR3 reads CASSSGWGATQYF. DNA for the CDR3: TGTGCCAGCAGTTCCGGGTGGGGGGCTACGCAGTATTTT.

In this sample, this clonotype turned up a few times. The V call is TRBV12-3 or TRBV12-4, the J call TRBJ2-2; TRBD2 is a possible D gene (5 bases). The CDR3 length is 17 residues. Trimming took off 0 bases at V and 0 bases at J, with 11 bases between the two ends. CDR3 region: CASSLAWAGANTGELFF. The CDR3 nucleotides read TGTGCCAGCAGTTTAGCTTGGGCGGGTGCGAACACCGGGGAGCTGTTTTTT.

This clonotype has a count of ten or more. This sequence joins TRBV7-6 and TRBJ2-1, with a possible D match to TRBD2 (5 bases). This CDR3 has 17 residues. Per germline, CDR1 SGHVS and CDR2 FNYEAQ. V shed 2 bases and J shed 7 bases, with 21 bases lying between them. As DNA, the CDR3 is TGTGCCAGCAGCTTAAGCCGTAGTGGGGTGAGAGGGAATGAGCAGTTCTTC. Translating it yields CASSLSRSGVRGNEQFF.

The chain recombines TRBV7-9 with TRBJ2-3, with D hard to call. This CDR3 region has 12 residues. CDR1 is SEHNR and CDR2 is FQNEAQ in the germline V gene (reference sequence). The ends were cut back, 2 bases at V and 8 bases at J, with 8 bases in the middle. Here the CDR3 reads CASSLSLPTQYF. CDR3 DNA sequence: TGTGCCAGCAGCTTATCACTACCTACGCAGTATTTT. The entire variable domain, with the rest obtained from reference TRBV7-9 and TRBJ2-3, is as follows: DTGVSQNPRHKITKRGQNVTFRCDPISEHNRLYWYRQTLGQGPEFLTYFQNEAQLEKSRLLSDRFSAERPKGSFSTLEIQRTEQGDSAMYLCASSLSLPTQYFGPGTRLTVL.

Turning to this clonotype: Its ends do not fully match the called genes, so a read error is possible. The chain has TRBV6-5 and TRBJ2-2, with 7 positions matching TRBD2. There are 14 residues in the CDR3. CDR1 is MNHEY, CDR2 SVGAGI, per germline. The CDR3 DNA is TGTGCCAGCAGCCACGGGGGGAACGCCGGGGAGCTGTTTTTT. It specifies CASSHGGNAGELFF.

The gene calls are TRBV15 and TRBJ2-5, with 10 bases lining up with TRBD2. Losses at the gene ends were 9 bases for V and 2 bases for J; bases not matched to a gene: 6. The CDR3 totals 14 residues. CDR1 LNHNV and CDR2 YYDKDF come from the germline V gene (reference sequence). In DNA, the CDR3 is TGTGCCACAAAACTAGCGGGGAGTCAAGAGACCCAGTACTTC. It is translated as CATKLAGSQETQYF.

CDR3 sequence: CASSLAPDQPQHF. CDR3 sequence (DNA): TGTGCCAGCAGCTTGGCCCCTGATCAGCCCCAGCATTTT. J is TRBJ1-5 and V is TRBV5-5; D is ambiguous. V lost 0 bases and J 5 bases, leaving 6 bases between the germline ends. The CDR3 extends over 13 amino acids. The germline gives CDR1 SGHKS, CDR2 YYEKEE (reference sequence). The complete variable domain, with remaining parts taken from reference TRBV5-5 and TRBJ1-5, reads DAGVTQSPTHLIKTRGQQVTLRCSPISGHKSVSWYQQVLGQGPQFIFQYYEKEERGRGNFPDRFSARQFPNYSSELNVNALLLGDSALYLCASSLAPDQPQHFGDGTRLSIL.

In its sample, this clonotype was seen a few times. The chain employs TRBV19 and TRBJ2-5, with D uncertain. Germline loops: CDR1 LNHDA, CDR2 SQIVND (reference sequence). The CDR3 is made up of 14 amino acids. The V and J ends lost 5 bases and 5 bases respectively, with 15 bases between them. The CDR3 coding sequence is TGTGCCAGTAGTCCCGAATTAGGCTTGGAGACCCAGTACTTC. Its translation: CASSPELGLETQYF.

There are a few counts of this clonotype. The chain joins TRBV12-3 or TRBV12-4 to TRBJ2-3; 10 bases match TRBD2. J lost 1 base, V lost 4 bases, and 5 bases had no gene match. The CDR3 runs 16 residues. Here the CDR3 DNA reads TGTGCCAGCAGTTCACCTAGCGGGGGAGGCACAGATACGCAGTATTTT. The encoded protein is CASSSPSGGGTDTQYF.

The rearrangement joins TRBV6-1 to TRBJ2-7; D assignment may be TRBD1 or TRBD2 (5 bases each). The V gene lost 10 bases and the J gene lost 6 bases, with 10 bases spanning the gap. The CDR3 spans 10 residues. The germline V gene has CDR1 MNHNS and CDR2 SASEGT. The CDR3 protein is CATRGPEQYF. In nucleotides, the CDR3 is TGTGCCACCCGGGGACCCGAGCAGTACTTC.

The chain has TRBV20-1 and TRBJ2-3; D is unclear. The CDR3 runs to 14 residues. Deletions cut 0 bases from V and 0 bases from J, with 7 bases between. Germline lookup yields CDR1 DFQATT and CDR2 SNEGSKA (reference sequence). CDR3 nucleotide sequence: TGCAGTGCTAGAGAATTCTCTAGCACAGATACGCAGTATTTT. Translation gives CSAREFSSTDTQYF.

The CDR3 bases are TGTGCCAGCTCACCGGCCATAAACGAAAAACTGTTTTTT. Amino acids: CASSPAINEKLFF. The rearrangement links TRBV18 to TRBJ1-4; the D is unclear. Germline CDR1 and CDR2: KGHSH and LQKENI. Trimming pared 3 bases from V and 8 bases from J, leaving 10 bases between. The CDR3 runs 13 residues. The full variable domain, its missing parts supplied by reference TRBV18 and TRBJ1-4, is NAGVMQNPRHLVRRRGQEARLRCSPMKGHSHVYWYRQLPEEGLKFMVYLQKENIIDESGMPKERFSAEFPKEGPSILRIQQVVRGDSAAYFCASSPAINEKLFFGSGTQLSVL.

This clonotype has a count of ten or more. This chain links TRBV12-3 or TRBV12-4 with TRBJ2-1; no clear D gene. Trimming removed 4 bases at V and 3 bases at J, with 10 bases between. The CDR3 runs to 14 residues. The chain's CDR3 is CASSSRGGYNEQFF. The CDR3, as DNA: TGTGCCAGCAGTTCCAGAGGTGGCTACAATGAGCAGTTCTTC.